The rows below give T cell receptor beta chains drawn from one sample of a study of blood T cell repertoires in COVID-19. Sequencing used immunoSEQ multiplex PCR; TCRdb keeps in-frame clones, though not all of them. This table has around 200,000 clones, around 89% appearing once. The sequencing sample was made of PBMCs or T cells enriched from blood (not recorded which). The receptors originated from a young woman who had recovered from COVID-19. The CDR3 runs from the conserved cysteine through the conserved F or W. The D gene is left open where the match is weak.

d_gene: TRBD1
j_gene: TRBJ1-1
v_gene: TRBV28
CDR3nt: TGTGCCAGTTACAGGGGTATGAACACTGAAGCTTTCTTT
CDR3aa: CASYRGMNTEAFF

d_gene: TRBD1
j_gene: TRBJ2-7
v_gene: TRBV2
CDR3nt: TGTGCCAGCAGTGTCCCGACAGGGATTACCTACGAGCAGTACTTC
CDR3aa: CASSVPTGITYEQYF

d_gene: TRBD1
j_gene: TRBJ2-5
v_gene: TRBV28
CDR3nt: TGTGCCAGCACTCCTTCCCCCGGTCAGGGGGCTGGAGAGACCCAGTACTTC
CDR3aa: CASTPSPGQGAGETQYF

d_gene: TRBD2
j_gene: TRBJ2-7
v_gene: TRBV19
CDR3nt: TGTGCCAGTAGTATGATTGCGGGAGAGGGGACCTACGAGCAGTACTTC
CDR3aa: CASSMIAGEGTYEQYF

d_gene: TRBD2
j_gene: TRBJ2-3
v_gene: TRBV5-4
CDR3nt: TGTGCCAGCAGCGCCCGACTAGCGGGAGGCTCAGATACGCAGTATTTT
CDR3aa: CASSARLAGGSDTQYF

d_gene: TRBD1
j_gene: TRBJ2-5
v_gene: TRBV3-1/TRBV3-2
CDR3nt: TGTGCCAGCAGCCTCCGGACAGGGGGGCAAGAGACCCAGTACTTC
CDR3aa: CASSLRTGGQETQYF

d_gene: TRBD1
j_gene: TRBJ2-5
v_gene: TRBV18
CDR3nt: TGTGCCAGCTCACCACCTTTGGGACAGGGGGCCCAAGAGACCCAGTACTTC
CDR3aa: CASSPPLGQGAQETQYF

d_gene: -
j_gene: TRBJ2-2
v_gene: TRBV19
CDR3nt: TGTGCCAGTAGTACCAGCCGGTTACTGAGGACCGGGGAGCTGTTTTTT
CDR3aa: CASSTSRLLRTGELFF

d_gene: TRBD1
j_gene: TRBJ1-1
v_gene: TRBV27
CDR3nt: TGTGCCAGCAGCCTACAGGGGCCCGCGGACACTGAAGCTTTCTTT
CDR3aa: CASSLQGPADTEAFF

d_gene: -
j_gene: TRBJ2-3
v_gene: TRBV9
CDR3nt: TGTGCCAGCAGCGTCACCGGACTTGATACGCAGTATTTT
CDR3aa: CASSVTGLDTQYF

d_gene: TRBD1
j_gene: TRBJ2-7
v_gene: TRBV19
CDR3nt: TGTGCCAGTAGTAATCCGGGACAGGGATACGAGCAGTACTTC
CDR3aa: CASSNPGQGYEQYF

d_gene: -
j_gene: TRBJ1-2
v_gene: TRBV18
CDR3nt: TGTGCCAGCTCACCCCCTCGACGGGATATCTCGGGCTACACCTTC
CDR3aa: CASSPPRRDISGYTF

d_gene: -
j_gene: TRBJ1-6
v_gene: TRBV12-3/TRBV12-4
CDR3nt: TGTGCCAGCAGTTTCCGGGGATTTTCACCCCTCCACTTT
CDR3aa: CASSFRGFSPLHF